The source of this TCR beta chain is a study of preoperative IRX-2 immunotherapy in early breast cancer. Described treatment: preoperative locoregional IRX-2 cytokine immunotherapy. This phase Ib study tested locoregional IRX-2 cytokine immunotherapy given before surgery. After removal of 6 bases from V and 4 bases from J, the junction contained 3 bases not matched to a gene. This CDR3 has 15 residues. CDR1 is MNHEY and CDR2 is SVGAGI in the germline V gene. Here immunoSEQ multiplex PCR was the method, and the copy in TCRdb shows in-frame clones only, minus some. The sample yields fewer than 30,000 clones, 90% seen once.

Sampling was conducted from a patient treated with IRX-2 immunotherapy. This TCR derives from a human donor with breast cancer. The chain combines TRBV6-5 with TRBJ2-3; 14 bases align to TRBD2. The CDR3 here is CASRSGLAGADTQYF. The CDR3 nucleotides are TGTGCCAGCAGGTCGGGACTAGCGGGAGCAGATACGCAGTATTTT.